The 2 T cell receptor beta chains below all came from one sample that was sequenced in a study of beta chain features in type 1 diabetes. Investigators reverse transcribed all isolated RNA, so they sequenced expressed TCRB transcripts. This table comes from immunoSEQ multiplex PCR, and its TCRdb copy is limited to in-frame clones, with some not included. The table records over 150,000 clones, 7.5% to 10% of them present only once. What was sequenced was central memory CD4+ T cells from blood. These receptors all come from a young man in good health.

This clone was recorded a few times. V is TRBV7-2 and J is TRBJ2-7; TRBD1 matches 7 bases. The CDR3 spans 14 residues. With V trimmed by 5 bases and J by 7 bases, 11 bases remained unmatched. Germline CDR1 SGHTA, CDR2 FQGNSA. CDR3: CASSPQGQFGEQYF. The CDR3 DNA reads TGTGCCAGCAGCCCTCAGGGACAGTTCGGGGAGCAGTACTTC.

This clone was counted a few times. The V gene is TRBV7-9, the J gene TRBJ2-7; TRBD1 agrees at 9 bases. This CDR3 comprises 14 residues. After removal of 5 bases from V and 5 bases from J, the junction contained 7 bases not matched to a gene. Germline CDR1 and CDR2: SEHNR and FQNEAQ (reference sequence). The CDR3 nucleotides read TGTGCCAGCAGCGCCCGACAGGGGGGCCACGAGCAGTACTTC. Translation gives CASSARQGGHEQYF.